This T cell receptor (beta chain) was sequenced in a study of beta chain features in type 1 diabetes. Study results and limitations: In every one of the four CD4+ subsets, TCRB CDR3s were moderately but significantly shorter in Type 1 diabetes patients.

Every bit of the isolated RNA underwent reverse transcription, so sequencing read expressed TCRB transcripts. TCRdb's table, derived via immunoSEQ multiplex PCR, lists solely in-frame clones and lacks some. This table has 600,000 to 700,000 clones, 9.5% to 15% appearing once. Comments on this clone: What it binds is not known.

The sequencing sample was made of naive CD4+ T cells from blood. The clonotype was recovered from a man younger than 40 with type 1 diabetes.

CDR3 in amino acids: CASSLGLGTDVQETQYF. The CDR3 DNA follows: TGTGCCAGCAGCTTAGGATTGGGGACAGACGTCCAAGAGACCCAGTACTTC. The chain carries TRBV7-2 and TRBJ2-5; 7 bases are shared with TRBD1. V shed 1 base and J 1 base; nucleotides not matched to a gene: 9. The CDR3 is 17 residues long. Germline CDR1 reads SGHTA; CDR2 reads FQGNSA.